This T cell receptor (beta chain) was identified in a study of cytomegalovirus exposure and HLA in healthy donors. Study-wide context: A previous analysis identified 95 million to 120 million unique TCR beta sequences derived from 180 million or so T cells. Study results and limitations: Analyzed later, association rates of TCRs varied across HLA loci, with DRB1 most and HLA-C fewest. Relative to the approximately 670-donor mean, N-insertions were reportedly fewer in an Asian-associated ancestry cluster in a later analysis.

As regards this clone: Its antigen is still unknown.

Use of 60 Vbeta and 13 Jbeta primers characterized the PCR. TCRdb's copy holds only in-frame clones and misses some; the assay was immunoSEQ multiplex PCR. The specimen's table records around 45,000 clones. The sequenced sample consisted of PBMCs. The source of this sequence is a woman in her 30s in good health and CMV-seronegative.

This CDR3 reads CASSFGTSYGDEQFF. The CDR3 DNA follows: TGTGCCAGTAGTTTTGGGACTAGCTATGGGGATGAGCAGTTCTTC. The gene calls are TRBV19 and TRBJ2-1; 9 bases are a match to TRBD2. Germline assignment: CDR1 LNHDA and CDR2 SQIVND (reference sequence). The CDR3 consists of 15 residues. J lost 8 bases, V lost 5 bases, and 10 bases had no gene match.